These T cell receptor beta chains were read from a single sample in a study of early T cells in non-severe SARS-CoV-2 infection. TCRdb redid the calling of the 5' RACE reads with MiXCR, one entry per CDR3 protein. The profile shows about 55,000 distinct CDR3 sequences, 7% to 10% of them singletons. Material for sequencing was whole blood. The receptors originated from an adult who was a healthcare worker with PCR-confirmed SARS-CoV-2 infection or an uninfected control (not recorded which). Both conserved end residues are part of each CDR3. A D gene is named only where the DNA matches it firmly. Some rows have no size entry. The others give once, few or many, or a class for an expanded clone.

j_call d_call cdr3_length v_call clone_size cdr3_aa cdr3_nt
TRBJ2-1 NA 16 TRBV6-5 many CASSYDKGSSYNEQFF TGTGCCAGCAGTTACGATAAGGGAAGCTCCTACAATGAGCAGTTCTTC
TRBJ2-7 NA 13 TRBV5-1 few CASSHDGTYEQYF TGCGCCAGCAGCCATGACGGGACCTACGAGCAGTACTTC
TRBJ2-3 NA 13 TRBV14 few CASSQDVPYTQYF TGTGCCAGCAGCCAAGATGTACCATATACGCAGTATTTT
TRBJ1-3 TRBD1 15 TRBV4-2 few CASSQGQGHGNTIYF TGTGCCAGCAGCCAAGGACAGGGCCATGGAAACACCATATATTTT
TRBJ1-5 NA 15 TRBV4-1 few CASSQGSWGDGPQHF TGCGCCAGCAGCCAAGGTTCGTGGGGGGACGGGCCCCAGCATTTT
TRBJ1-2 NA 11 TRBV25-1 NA CASTGGYGYTF TGTGCCAGCACTGGAGGGTATGGCTACACCTTC
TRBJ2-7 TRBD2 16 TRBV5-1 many CASSLEGLAGAYEQYF TGCGCCAGCAGCTTGGAGGGGCTAGCGGGGGCCTACGAGCAGTACTTC
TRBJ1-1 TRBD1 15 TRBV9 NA CASTADRAPNTEAFF TGTGCCAGCACGGCAGACAGGGCCCCGAACACTGAAGCTTTCTTT
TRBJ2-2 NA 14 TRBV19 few CASSIWSNTGELFF TGTGCCAGTAGTATATGGTCGAACACCGGGGAGCTGTTTTTT
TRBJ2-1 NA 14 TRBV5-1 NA CASSFRAGDNEQFF TGCGCCAGCAGCTTCCGGGCCGGCGACAATGAGCAGTTCTTC
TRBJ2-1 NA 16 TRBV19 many CASSYQGRPSYNEQFF TGTGCCAGTAGTTACCAGGGAAGACCCTCCTACAATGAGCAGTTCTTC
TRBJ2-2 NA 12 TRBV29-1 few CSVSGDTGELFF TGCAGCGTCTCAGGGGACACCGGGGAGCTGTTTTTT
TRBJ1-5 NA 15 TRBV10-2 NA CAILTGAPVNQPQHF TGCGCCATTCTCACGGGGGCACCTGTTAATCAGCCCCAGCATTTT
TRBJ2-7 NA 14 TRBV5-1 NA CASSSTGTPDEQYF TGCGCCAGCAGCAGCACCGGGACCCCGGACGAGCAGTACTTC
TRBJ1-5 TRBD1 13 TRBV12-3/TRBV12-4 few CASSLEGAGPQHF TGTGCCAGCAGTTTGGAGGGGGCAGGGCCCCAGCATTTT
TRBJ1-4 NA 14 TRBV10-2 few CASSDVQQGEKLFF TGCGCCAGCAGTGACGTACAGCAAGGCGAAAAACTGTTTTTT
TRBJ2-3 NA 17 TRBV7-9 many CASSPPYRFPAADTQYF TGTGCCAGCAGCCCTCCATACAGATTTCCGGCGGCAGATACGCAGTATTTT
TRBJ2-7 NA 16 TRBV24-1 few CATSEHRAISAYEQYF TGTGCCACCAGTGAACACCGGGCCATTAGCGCCTACGAGCAGTACTTC
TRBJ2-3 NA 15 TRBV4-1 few CASSQEPKSTDTQYF TGCGCCAGCAGCCAAGAGCCCAAAAGCACAGATACGCAGTATTTT
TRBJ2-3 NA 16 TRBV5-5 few CASSTTGWFLLDTQYF TGTGCCAGCAGCACTACAGGGTGGTTTTTGTTAGATACGCAGTATTTT
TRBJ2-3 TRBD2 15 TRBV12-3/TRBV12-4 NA CASSEAGGHTDTQYF TGTGCCAGCAGCGAAGCGGGGGGGCACACAGATACGCAGTATTTT
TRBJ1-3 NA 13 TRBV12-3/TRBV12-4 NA CASRIISGNTIYF TGTGCCAGCAGGATCATCTCTGGAAACACCATATATTTT
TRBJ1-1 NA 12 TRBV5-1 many CASSLEGSGAFF TGCGCCAGCAGCTTAGAAGGGTCGGGAGCTTTCTTT
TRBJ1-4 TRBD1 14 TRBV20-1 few CSARDRATNEKLFF TGCAGTGCTAGGGACAGGGCAACTAATGAAAAACTGTTTTTT
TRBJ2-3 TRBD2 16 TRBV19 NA CASSTKGRGVTDTQYF TGTGCCAGTAGTACCAAGGGGCGGGGGGTCACAGATACGCAGTATTTT
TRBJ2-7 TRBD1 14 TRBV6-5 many CASSYGQGAYEQYF TGTGCCAGCAGTTACGGGCAGGGGGCCTACGAGCAGTACTTC
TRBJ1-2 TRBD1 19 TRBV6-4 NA CASSKPTPGLQGAFCGYTF TGTGCCAGCAGCAAACCCACCCCCGGTTTGCAGGGGGCGTTTTGTGGCTACACCTTC
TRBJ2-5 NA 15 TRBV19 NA CASSPTKQGAETQYF TGTGCCAGTAGCCCCACCAAACAGGGTGCAGAGACCCAGTACTTC
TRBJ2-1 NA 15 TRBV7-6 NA CASSPAAVTYNEQFF TGTGCCAGCAGCCCCGCGGCAGTCACCTACAATGAGCAGTTCTTC
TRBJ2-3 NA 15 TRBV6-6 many CASSYSGAGTDTQYF TGTGCCAGCAGTTACTCAGGGGCCGGCACAGATACGCAGTATTTT
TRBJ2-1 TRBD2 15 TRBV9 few CASSKGTSGDNEQFF TGTGCCAGCAGCAAGGGGACTAGCGGGGACAATGAGCAGTTCTTC
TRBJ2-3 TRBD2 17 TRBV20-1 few CSARDPPPTSVPDTQYF TGCAGTGCTAGAGACCCACCCCCGACTAGCGTGCCAGATACGCAGTATTTT
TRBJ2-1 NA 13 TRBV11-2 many CASSFKWDNERFF TGTGCCAGCAGCTTCAAGTGGGACAATGAGCGGTTCTTC
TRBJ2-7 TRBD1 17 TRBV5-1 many CASSLGFNRGHSYEQYF TGCGCCAGCAGCTTGGGGTTTAACAGGGGGCACTCCTACGAGCAGTACTTC
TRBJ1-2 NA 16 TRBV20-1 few CSARGSEGREVDGYTF TGCAGTGCTAGAGGGTCAGAGGGCAGGGAGGTGGATGGCTACACCTTC
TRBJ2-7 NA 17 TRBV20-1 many CSAFPVVGDPYSYEQYF TGCAGTGCTTTTCCCGTCGTGGGGGACCCTTACTCCTACGAGCAGTACTTC
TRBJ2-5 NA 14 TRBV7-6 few CASSTPGPQETQYF TGTGCCAGCAGCACTCCGGGTCCCCAAGAGACCCAGTACTTC
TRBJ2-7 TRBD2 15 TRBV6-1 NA CASSKTSGVIYEQYF TGTGCCAGCAGTAAGACTAGCGGGGTAATCTACGAGCAGTACTTC
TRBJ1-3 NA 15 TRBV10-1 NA CASSESTRTGNTIYF TGCGCCAGCAGTGAGTCGACGCGGACTGGAAACACCATATATTTT
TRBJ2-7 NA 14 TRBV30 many CAWSVWQGGDEQYF TGTGCCTGGAGTGTATGGCAGGGTGGGGACGAGCAGTACTTC
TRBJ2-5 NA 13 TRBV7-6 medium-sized CASSFSRQETQYF TGTGCCAGCAGCTTTTCCCGGCAGGAGACCCAGTACTTC
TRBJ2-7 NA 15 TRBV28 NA CASSLIGLEGYEQYF TGTGCCAGCAGTTTAATTGGGCTCGAGGGGTACGAGCAGTACTTC
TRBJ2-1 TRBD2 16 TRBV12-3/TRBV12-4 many CASSSIAGESYNEQFF TGTGCCAGCAGTTCAATAGCGGGAGAGTCCTACAATGAGCAGTTCTTC
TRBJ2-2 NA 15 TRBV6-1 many CATEKAAIFTGELFF TGTGCCACCGAGAAAGCGGCGATATTCACCGGGGAGCTGTTTTTT
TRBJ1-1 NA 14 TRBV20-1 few CSARGGAGNTEAFF TGCAGTGCTAGGGGCGGGGCAGGGAATACTGAAGCTTTCTTT
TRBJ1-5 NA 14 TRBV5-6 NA CASSGIHSNQPQHF TGTGCCAGCAGCGGGATTCATAGCAATCAGCCCCAGCATTTT
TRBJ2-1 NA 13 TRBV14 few CASSQYRGNEQFF TGTGCCAGCAGCCAATATCGGGGGAATGAGCAGTTCTTC
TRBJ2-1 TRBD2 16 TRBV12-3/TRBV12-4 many CASSPLLADLYNEQFF TGTGCCAGCAGTCCCCTCCTAGCGGACCTCTACAATGAGCAGTTCTTC
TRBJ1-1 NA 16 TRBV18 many CASSPQGTGMNTEAFF TGTGCCAGCTCACCACAGGGGACTGGCATGAACACTGAAGCTTTCTTT
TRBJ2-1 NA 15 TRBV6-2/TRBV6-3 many CASSPGGQPYNEQFF TGTGCCAGCAGCCCCGGAGGACAGCCTTACAATGAGCAGTTCTTC
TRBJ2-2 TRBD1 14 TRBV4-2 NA CASSRGQGTGELFF TGTGCCAGCAGCCGAGGACAGGGTACCGGGGAGCTGTTTTTT
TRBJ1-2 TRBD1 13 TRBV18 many CASSEDRMGGYTF TGTGCCAGCTCAGAGGACAGGATGGGTGGCTACACCTTC
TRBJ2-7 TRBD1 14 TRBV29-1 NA CSVVGKGQYYEQYF TGCAGCGTTGTAGGAAAGGGACAGTACTACGAGCAGTACTTC
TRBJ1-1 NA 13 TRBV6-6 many CASSPTGNTEAFF TGTGCCAGCAGTCCGACAGGGAACACTGAAGCTTTCTTT
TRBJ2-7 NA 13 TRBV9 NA CASSVGSTYEQYF TGTGCCAGCAGCGTAGGGAGCACCTACGAGCAGTACTTC
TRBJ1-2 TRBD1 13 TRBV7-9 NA CASSPYSGQGAAF TGTGCCAGCAGCCCCTACTCCGGACAGGGTGCCGCCTTC